The rows below give T cell receptor beta chains drawn from one sample of a study of blood T cells in healthy people across ages. Each CDR3 protein is one row after TCRdb ran MiXCR on the 5' RACE reads. Of over 750,000 distinct CDR3 sequences detected, about 25% appear once; the ten largest clones hold just under 9.5%. The same specimen was also included in a second study, on T cells of mothers and their children.

The sequencing input was blood. The receptors come from a boy younger than 18 in good health. The CDR3 runs from the conserved cysteine through the conserved F or W. D genes are given only for firm matches. Clone size is given for some rows only: seen once, a few or many times, or a class if the clone is expanded.

cdr3_length	v_call	j_call	d_call	clone_size	cdr3_aa	cdr3_nt
13	TRBV12-5	TRBJ2-2	TRBD1	few	CASGLGQGGELFF	TGTGCTAGTGGTTTGGGACAGGGCGGGGAGCTGTTTTTT
16	TRBV29-1	TRBJ2-5	TRBD2	few	CSVEGLAGGLQETQYF	TGCAGCGTTGAAGGACTAGCGGGAGGCCTCCAAGAGACCCAGTACTTC
15	TRBV15	TRBJ2-1	NA	NA	CATSTAPSSYNEQFF	TGTGCCACCAGCACAGCGCCGAGCTCCTACAATGAGCAGTTCTTC
14	TRBV20-1	TRBJ2-7	TRBD1	few	CSARRDRELYEQYF	TGCAGTGCTAGACGGGACAGGGAGTTGTACGAGCAGTACTTC
13	TRBV7-2	TRBJ2-7	NA	NA	CASSLWRSYEQYF	TGTGCCAGCAGCCTCTGGAGGTCCTACGAGCAGTACTTC
14	TRBV6-4	TRBJ2-3	NA	NA	CASKLRTGTDTQYF	TGTGCCAGCAAACTTAGGACGGGCACAGACACGCAGTATTTT
14	TRBV5-4	TRBJ2-5	NA	few	CASSSNQWRETQYF	TGTGCCAGCAGCTCTAACCAGTGGCGAGAGACCCAGTACTTC
13	TRBV20-1	TRBJ2-1	NA	NA	CSASSRDYNEQFF	TGCAGTGCTAGTTCACGGGACTACAATGAGCAGTTCTTC
16	TRBV12-5	TRBJ2-6	NA	NA	CASGIGGEPGANVLTF	TGTGCTAGTGGCATCGGTGGGGAACCTGGGGCCAACGTCCTGACTTTC
11	TRBV20-1	TRBJ2-1	NA	NA	CSVDSHNEQFF	TGCAGTGTCGACTCCCACAATGAGCAGTTCTTC
13	TRBV2	TRBJ1-6	NA	few	CASAYGGDSPLHF	TGTGCCAGTGCATATGGGGGGGATTCACCCCTCCACTTT
15	TRBV4-3	TRBJ2-7	TRBD1	few	CASSPIPGQQYEQYF	TGCGCCAGCAGCCCAATACCGGGACAGCAGTACGAGCAGTACTTC
15	TRBV7-2	TRBJ2-7	TRBD1	NA	CASSLAGQVSYEQYF	TGTGCCAGCAGCTTAGCGGGACAGGTCTCCTACGAGCAGTACTTC
15	TRBV20-1	TRBJ2-5	TRBD2	NA	CSARVSAGVGGTQYF	TGCAGTGCTAGGGTCAGCGCGGGAGTGGGTGGGACCCAGTACTTC
16	TRBV5-6	TRBJ2-2	TRBD1	NA	CASSGGTGVRIGELFF	TGTGCCAGCAGCGGAGGGACAGGGGTTCGAATCGGGGAGCTGTTTTTT
14	TRBV28	TRBJ2-7	NA	few	CAGSLFAGNYEQYF	TGTGCCGGCAGTTTATTCGCAGGGAACTACGAGCAGTACTTC
15	TRBV4-3	TRBJ2-7	NA	NA	CASSQDKAGSYEQYF	TGCGCCAGCAGCCAAGATAAGGCAGGGTCCTACGAGCAGTACTTC
17	TRBV9	TRBJ1-4	TRBD1	NA	CASSERGFGTGPEKLFF	TGTGCCAGCAGCGAGAGGGGTTTCGGGACAGGGCCCGAAAAACTGTTTTTT
16	TRBV10-3	TRBJ2-5	TRBD2	few	CAISELSPGLEETQYF	TGTGCCATCAGTGAGTTAAGCCCGGGACTAGAGGAGACCCAGTACTTC
15	TRBV3-1	TRBJ2-7	TRBD2	few	CASSPRTSGSSEQYF	TGTGCCAGCAGCCCCCGGACTAGCGGGAGTTCCGAGCAGTACTTC
16	TRBV4-1	TRBJ2-1	TRBD2	few	CASSQDPSGRIDEQFF	TGCGCCAGCAGCCAAGACCCTAGCGGGAGGATTGATGAGCAGTTCTTC
16	TRBV20-1	TRBJ2-1	TRBD2	few	CSARRRGRGWVDEQFF	TGCAGTGCTAGAAGGCGCGGGAGGGGTTGGGTAGATGAGCAGTTCTTC
15	TRBV9	TRBJ2-3	NA	NA	CASSGGSKHADTQYF	TGTGCCAGCAGCGGAGGTAGCAAGCACGCAGATACGCAGTATTTT
16	TRBV4-3	TRBJ2-3	NA	NA	CASSQEGQPSTDTQYF	TGCGCCAGCAGCCAAGAAGGACAGCCAAGCACAGATACGCAGTATTTT
17	TRBV11-1	TRBJ1-1	NA	NA	CASSPSPSSDTLPEAFF	TGTGCCAGCAGCCCTAGCCCCTCATCGGACACCCTCCCTGAAGCTTTCTTT
14	TRBV5-1	TRBJ2-5	NA	few	CASSLKQGVETQYF	TGCGCCAGCAGCTTGAAACAGGGAGTAGAGACCCAGTACTTC
14	TRBV7-3	TRBJ2-1	NA	NA	CASSPSSEYNEQFF	TGTGCCAGCAGCCCCAGCTCCGAATACAATGAGCAGTTCTTC